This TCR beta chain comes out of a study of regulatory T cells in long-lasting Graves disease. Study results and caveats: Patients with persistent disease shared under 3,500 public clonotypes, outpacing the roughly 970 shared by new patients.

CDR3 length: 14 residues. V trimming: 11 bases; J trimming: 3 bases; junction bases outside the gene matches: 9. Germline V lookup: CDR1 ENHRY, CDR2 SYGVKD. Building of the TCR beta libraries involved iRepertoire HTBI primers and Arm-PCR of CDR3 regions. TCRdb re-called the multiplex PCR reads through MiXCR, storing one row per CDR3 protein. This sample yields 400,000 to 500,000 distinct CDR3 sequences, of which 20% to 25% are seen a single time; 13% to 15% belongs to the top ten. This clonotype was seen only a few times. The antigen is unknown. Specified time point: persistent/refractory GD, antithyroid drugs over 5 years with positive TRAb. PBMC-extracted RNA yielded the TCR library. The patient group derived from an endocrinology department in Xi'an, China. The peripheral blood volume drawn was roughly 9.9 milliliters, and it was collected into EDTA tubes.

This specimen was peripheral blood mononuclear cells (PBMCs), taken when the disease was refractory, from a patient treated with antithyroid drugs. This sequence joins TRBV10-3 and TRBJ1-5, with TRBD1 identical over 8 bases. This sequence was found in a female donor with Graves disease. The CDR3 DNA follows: TGTGCCTCGGCGGACAGGGCGAACAATCAGCCCCAGCATTTT. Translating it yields CASADRANNQPQHF.